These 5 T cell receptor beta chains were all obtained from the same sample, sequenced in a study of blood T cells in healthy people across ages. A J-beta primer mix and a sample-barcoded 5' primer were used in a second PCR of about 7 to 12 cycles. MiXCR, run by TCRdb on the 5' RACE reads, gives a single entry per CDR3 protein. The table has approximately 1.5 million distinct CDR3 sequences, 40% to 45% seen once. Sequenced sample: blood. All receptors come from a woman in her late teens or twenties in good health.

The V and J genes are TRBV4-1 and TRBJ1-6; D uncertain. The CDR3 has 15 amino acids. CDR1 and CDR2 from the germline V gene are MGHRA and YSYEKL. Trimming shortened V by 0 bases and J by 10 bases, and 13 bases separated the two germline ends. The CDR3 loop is CASSQDGVAASPLHF. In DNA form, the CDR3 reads TGCGCCAGCAGCCAAGATGGGGTAGCAGCCTCACCCCTCCACTTT.

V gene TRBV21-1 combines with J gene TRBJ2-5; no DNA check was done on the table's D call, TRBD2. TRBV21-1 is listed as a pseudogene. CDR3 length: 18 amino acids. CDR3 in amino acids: CASSDPLVAGEIQETQYF. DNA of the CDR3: TGTGCCAGCAGCGACCCATTGGTAGCGGGGGAGATCCAAGAGACCCAGTACTTC.

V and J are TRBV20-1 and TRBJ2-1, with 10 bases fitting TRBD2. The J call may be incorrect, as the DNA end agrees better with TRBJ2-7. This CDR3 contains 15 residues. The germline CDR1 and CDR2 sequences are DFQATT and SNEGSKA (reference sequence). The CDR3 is CSASRGLAAYNEQYF. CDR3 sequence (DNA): TGCAGTGCTAGTCGCGGACTAGCGGCCTACAATGAGCAGTACTTC.

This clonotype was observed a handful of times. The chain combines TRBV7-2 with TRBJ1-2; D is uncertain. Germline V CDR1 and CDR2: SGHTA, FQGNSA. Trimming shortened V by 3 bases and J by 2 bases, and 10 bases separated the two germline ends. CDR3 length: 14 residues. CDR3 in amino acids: CASSFRHGNYGYTF. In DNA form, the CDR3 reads TGTGCCAGCAGCTTTCGACATGGCAACTATGGCTACACCTTC.

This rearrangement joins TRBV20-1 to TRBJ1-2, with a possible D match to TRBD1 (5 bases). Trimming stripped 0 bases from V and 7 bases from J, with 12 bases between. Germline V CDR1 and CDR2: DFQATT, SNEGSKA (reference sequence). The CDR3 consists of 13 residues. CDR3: CSAREEGWGGYTF. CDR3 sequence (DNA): TGCAGTGCTAGAGAAGAGGGGTGGGGTGGCTACACCTTC.